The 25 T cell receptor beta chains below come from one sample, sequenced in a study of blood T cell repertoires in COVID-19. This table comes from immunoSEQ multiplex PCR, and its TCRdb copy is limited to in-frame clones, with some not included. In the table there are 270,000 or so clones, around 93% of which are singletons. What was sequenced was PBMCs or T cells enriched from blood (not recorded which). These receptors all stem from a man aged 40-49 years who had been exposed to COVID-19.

CDR3 loop: CASSPNSGRGNEQFF. Here the CDR3 DNA reads TGCGCCAGCAGCCCTAATAGCGGGAGAGGCAATGAGCAGTTCTTC. The rearrangement uses TRBV5-1 and TRBJ2-1, with 9 bases that match TRBD2. CDR1 is SGHRS and CDR2 is YFSETQ in the germline V gene. With 4 bases clipped from V and 6 bases from J, the junction kept 8 bases outside the gene matches. The CDR3 loop spans 15 amino acids.

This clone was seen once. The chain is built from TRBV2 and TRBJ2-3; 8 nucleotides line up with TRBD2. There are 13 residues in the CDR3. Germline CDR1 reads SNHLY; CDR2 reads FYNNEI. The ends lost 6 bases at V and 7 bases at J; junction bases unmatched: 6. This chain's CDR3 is CASSREGGNTQYF. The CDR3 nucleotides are TGTGCCAGCAGCCGGGAGGGCGGGAATACGCAGTATTTT.

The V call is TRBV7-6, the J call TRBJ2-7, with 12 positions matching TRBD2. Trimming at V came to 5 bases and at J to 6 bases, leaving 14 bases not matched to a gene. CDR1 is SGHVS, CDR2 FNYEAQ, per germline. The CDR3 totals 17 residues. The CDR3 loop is CASSQGPTSGSFSEQYF. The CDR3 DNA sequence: TGTGCCAGCAGCCAGGGCCCGACTAGCGGGAGCTTCAGCGAGCAGTACTTC.

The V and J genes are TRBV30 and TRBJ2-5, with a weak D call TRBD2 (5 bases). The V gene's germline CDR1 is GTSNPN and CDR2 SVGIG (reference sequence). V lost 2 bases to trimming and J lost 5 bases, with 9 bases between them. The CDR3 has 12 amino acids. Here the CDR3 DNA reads TGTGCCTGGAGTCCTCGCGGGGAGACCCAGTACTTC. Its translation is CAWSPRGETQYF.

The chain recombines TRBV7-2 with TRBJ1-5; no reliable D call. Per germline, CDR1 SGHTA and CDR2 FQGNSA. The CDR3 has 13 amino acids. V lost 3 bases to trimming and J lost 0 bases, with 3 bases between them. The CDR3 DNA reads TGTGCCAGCAGCTTTAATAGCAATCAGCCCCAGCATTTT. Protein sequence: CASSFNSNQPQHF.

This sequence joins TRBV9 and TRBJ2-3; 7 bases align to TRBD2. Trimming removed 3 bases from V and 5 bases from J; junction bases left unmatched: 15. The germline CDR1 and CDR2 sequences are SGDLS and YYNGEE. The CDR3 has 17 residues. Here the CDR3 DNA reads TGTGCCAGCAGCGGAGCCCCGGGGCGGGAGAATGTAGATACGCAGTATTTT. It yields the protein CASSGAPGRENVDTQYF.

The CDR3 is CASSSLGQTSYEQYF. The DNA of the CDR3 is TGTGCCAGCAGTTCCCTCGGACAGACCTCCTACGAGCAGTACTTC. V and J are TRBV27 and TRBJ2-7, with D possibly being TRBD1 (6 bases). The germline V gene has CDR1 MNHEY and CDR2 SMNVEV (reference sequence). The CDR3 is made up of 15 amino acids. Trimming took off 4 bases at V and 0 bases at J, with 13 bases between the two ends.

The chain's CDR3 is CASSSGRFGALSYEQYF. CDR3 nucleotides: TGTGCCAGTAGTAGCGGGAGGTTTGGGGCTCTATCCTACGAGCAGTACTTC. J is TRBJ2-7 and V is TRBV19; 8 positions agree with TRBD2. Germline V gene data show CDR1 as LNHDA and CDR2 as SQIVND (reference sequence). V dropped 4 bases and J dropped 1; count of bases not matched to a gene: 12. This CDR3 is built from 17 residues.

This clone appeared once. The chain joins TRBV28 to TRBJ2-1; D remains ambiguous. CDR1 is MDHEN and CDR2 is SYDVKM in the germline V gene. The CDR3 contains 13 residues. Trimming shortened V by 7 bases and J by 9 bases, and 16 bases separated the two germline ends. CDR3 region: CASKPPPSGEQFF. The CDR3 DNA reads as TGTGCCAGCAAGCCGCCGCCTTCTGGTGAGCAGTTCTTC.

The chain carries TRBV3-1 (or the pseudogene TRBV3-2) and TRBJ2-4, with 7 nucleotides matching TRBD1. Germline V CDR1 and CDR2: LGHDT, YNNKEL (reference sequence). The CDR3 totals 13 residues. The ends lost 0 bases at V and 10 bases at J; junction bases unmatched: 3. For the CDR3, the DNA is TGTGCCAGCAGCCAAGACAGGGGGTTGATTCAGTACTTC. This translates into CASSQDRGLIQYF.

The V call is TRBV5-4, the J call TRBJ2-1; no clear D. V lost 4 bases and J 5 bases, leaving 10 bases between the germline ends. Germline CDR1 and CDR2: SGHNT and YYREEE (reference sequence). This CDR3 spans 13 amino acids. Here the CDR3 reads CASSRVTDNEQFF. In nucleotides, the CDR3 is TGTGCCAGCAGCAGAGTTACAGACAATGAGCAGTTCTTC. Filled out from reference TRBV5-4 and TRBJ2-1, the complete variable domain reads ETGVTQSPTHLIKTRGQQVTLRCSSQSGHNTVSWYQQALGQGPQFIFQYYREEENGRGNFPPRFSGLQFPNYSSELNVNALELDDSALYLCASSRVTDNEQFFGPGTRLTVL.

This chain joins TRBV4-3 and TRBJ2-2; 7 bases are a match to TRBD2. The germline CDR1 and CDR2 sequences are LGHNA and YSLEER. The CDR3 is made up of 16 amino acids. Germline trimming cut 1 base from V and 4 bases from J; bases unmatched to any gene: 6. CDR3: CASSQAAGVATGELFF. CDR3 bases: TGCGCCAGCAGCCAAGCTGCGGGAGTAGCCACCGGGGAGCTGTTTTTT.

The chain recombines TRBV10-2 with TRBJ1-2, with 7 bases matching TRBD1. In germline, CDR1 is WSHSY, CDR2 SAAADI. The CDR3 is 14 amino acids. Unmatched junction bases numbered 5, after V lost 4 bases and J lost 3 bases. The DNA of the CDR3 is TGCGCCAGCAGTGCCACAGGGGTTGACTATGGCTACACCTTC. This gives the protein CASSATGVDYGYTF.

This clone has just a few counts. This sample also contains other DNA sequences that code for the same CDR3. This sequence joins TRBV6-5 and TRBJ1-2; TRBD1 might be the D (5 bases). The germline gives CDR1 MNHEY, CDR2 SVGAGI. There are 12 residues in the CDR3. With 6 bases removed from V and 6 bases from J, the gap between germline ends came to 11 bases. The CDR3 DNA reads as TGTGCCAGCAGCAGGCAGGGTGATGGCTACACCTTC. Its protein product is CASSRQGDGYTF.

The CDR3 protein is CASSFSSGSYEQYF. The CDR3 coding sequence is TGTGCCAGCAGCTTTTCTAGCGGGAGCTACGAGCAGTACTTC. The chain uses TRBV11-3 and TRBJ2-7; the match to TRBD2 covers 10 bases. Germline V CDR1 and CDR2: SGHNT, YENEEA. The CDR3 extends over 14 amino acids. With V trimmed by 3 bases and J by 3 bases, 2 bases remained unmatched.

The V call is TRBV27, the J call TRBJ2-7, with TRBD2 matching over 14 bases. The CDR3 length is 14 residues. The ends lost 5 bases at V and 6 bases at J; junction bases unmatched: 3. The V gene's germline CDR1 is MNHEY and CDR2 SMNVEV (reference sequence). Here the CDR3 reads CASSVGLAGGEQYF. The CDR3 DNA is TGTGCCAGCAGTGTAGGACTAGCGGGAGGCGAGCAGTACTTC.

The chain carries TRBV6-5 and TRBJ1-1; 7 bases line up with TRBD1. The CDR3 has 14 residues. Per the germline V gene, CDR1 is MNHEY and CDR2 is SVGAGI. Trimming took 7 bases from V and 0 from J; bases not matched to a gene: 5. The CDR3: CASIRDSLNTEAFF. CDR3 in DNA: TGTGCCAGCATACGGGACAGCCTGAACACTGAAGCTTTCTTT.

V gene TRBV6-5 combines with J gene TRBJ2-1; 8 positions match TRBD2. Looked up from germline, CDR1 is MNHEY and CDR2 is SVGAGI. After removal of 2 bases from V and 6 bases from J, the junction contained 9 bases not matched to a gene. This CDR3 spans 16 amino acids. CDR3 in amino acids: CASSYTGLADVNEQFF. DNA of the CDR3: TGTGCCAGCAGTTACACCGGACTAGCCGATGTCAATGAGCAGTTCTTC.

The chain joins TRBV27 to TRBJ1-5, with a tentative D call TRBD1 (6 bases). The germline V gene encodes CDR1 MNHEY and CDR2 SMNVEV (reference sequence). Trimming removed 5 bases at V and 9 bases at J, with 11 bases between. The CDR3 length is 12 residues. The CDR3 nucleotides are TGTGCCAGCAGTCAACAGGGTTCGCCCCAGCATTTT. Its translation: CASSQQGSPQHF.

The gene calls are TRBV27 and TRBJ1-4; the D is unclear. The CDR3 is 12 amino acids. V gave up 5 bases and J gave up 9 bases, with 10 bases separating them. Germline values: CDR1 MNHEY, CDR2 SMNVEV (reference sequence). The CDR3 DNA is TGTGCCAGCAGTCTAACGGGGAAAAAACTGTTTTTT. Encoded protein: CASSLTGKKLFF.

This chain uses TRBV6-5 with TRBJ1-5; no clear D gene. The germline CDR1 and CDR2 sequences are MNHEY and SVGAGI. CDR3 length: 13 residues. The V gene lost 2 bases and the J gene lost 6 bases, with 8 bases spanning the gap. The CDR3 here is CASSYLQSQPQHF. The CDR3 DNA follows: TGTGCCAGCAGTTACCTACAGTCTCAGCCCCAGCATTTT.

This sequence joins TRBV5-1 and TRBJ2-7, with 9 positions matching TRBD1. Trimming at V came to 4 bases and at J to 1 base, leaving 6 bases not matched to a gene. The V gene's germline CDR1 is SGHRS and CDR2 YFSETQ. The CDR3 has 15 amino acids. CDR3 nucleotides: TGCGCCAGCAGCCCTGGGACAGGGAAATCCTACGAGCAGTACTTC. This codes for CASSPGTGKSYEQYF.

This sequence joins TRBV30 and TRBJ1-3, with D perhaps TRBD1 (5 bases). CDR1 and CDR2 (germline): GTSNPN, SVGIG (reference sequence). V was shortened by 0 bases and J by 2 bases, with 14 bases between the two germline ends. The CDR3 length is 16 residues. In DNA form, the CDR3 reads TGTGCCTGGAGTGTAGGGGTAGGGTTCACTGGAAACACCATATATTTT. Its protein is CAWSVGVGFTGNTIYF.

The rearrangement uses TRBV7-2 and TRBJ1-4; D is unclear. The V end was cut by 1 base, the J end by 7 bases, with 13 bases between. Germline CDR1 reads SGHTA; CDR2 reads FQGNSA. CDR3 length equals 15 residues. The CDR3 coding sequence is TGTGCCAGCAGCTTAGGGAGGTCGGGCTCTGAAAAACTGTTTTTT. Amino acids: CASSLGRSGSEKLFF.

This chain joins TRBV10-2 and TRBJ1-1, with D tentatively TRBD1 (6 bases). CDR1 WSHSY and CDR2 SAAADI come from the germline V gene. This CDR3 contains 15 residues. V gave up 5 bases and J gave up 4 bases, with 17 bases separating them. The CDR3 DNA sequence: TGCGCCAGCAGTCCCGGGACAAATTCGGGCACTGAAGCTTTCTTT. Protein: CASSPGTNSGTEAFF.